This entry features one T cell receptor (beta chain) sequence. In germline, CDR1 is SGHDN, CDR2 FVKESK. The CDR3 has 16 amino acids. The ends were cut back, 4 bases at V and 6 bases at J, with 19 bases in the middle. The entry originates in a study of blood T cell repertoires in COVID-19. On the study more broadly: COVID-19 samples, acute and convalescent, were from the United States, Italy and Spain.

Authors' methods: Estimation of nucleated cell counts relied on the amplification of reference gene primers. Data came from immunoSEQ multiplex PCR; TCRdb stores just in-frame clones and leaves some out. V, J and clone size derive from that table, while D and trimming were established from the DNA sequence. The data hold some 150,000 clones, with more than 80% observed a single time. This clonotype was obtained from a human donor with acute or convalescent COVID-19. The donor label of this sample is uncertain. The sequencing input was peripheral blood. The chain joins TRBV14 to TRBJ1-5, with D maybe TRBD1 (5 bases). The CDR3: CASSLHGLGVGQPQHF. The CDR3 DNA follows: TGTGCCAGCAGCCTACATGGATTAGGGGTAGGTCAGCCCCAGCATTTT.